This T cell receptor beta chain was documented in a study of T-cell reconstitution after alpha-beta-depleted transplantation in children. This clonotype showed up just a few times. Antigen specificity is unknown. Study-wide results and caveats: Newly produced T cells mostly accounted for T-cell counts and diversity one year post-transplant. TCRbeta diversity was high at day 60 in some patients (a result of surviving recipient T cells and thymic progenitors). Where alpha-beta T cells came from about two months after transplant was reportedly several hundred expanded graft clones.

CDR3 size: 15 residues. Trimming pared 4 bases from V and 1 base from J, leaving 10 bases between. From germline, CDR1 is KGHDR and CDR2 SFDVKD. Researchers prepared the TCRbeta library using unique molecular identifiers, the study reports. TCRdb reanalysed the PCR reads using MiXCR and keeps one entry per CDR3 protein. The sample consists of 700,000 to 950,000 distinct CDR3 sequences, 15% to 20% of them appearing once. The TCR comes from a male patient aged 10 to 17 who had a stem cell transplant for acute lymphoblastic leukemia, so the T cells may come from the graft donor. The sequencing used PBMCs, mostly from graft donor cells, collected 360 days after TCRalphabeta/CD19-depleted stem cell transplant. J is TRBJ2-1 and V is TRBV24-1; D is ambiguous. This CDR3 reads CATSDQAGSYNEQFF. The CDR3 DNA reads as TGTGCCACCAGTGACCAAGCCGGTTCCTACAATGAGCAGTTCTTC.